Here is one T cell receptor (beta chain) with its context. Antigen specificity is unknown. TCRdb re-analysed the 5' RACE reads in MiXCR, keeping a single row per CDR3 protein. The sample includes about 40,000 distinct CDR3 sequences, 18% of them seen just once. Overall study results and limits: Whole repertoires were not studied in the larger cohort, only one V-J beta rearrangement.

With 7 bases clipped from V and 11 bases from J, the junction kept 15 bases outside the gene matches. The CDR3 sequence is 14 residues long. Sequencing input: naive CD4+ T cells sorted from a lymph node. Subset described: naive CD4+ T cells, CD4+CD45RA+CD25-. V is TRBV12-3 or TRBV12-4 and J is TRBJ1-1, with 8 bases lining up with TRBD1. This sequence was found in a female donor with breast cancer. In nucleotides, the CDR3 is TGTGCCAGCACCTCTTGGGCAGGGGGCAGGTGGGCTTTCTTT. It is translated as CASTSWAGGRWAFF.